Below are 2 T cell receptor beta chains sequenced from a single sample in a study of blood T cell repertoires in COVID-19 (dated by TCRdb to 2019 to 2021). Receptor amplification or capture employed the immunoSEQ multiplex PCR assay. The table comes from immuneACCESS by way of TCRdb, which keeps in-frame sequences with V and J called. Part of the clones is missing from these tables; in studies checked, under half for an unresolved V gene and the rest for unknown reasons. Counted in this sample were roughly 250,000 clones; approximately 86% of them appeared once. The ten top clones hold around 9.1% of the sample. The sample was peripheral blood. These receptors were obtained from a man aged 35 to 55 who had recovered from COVID-19.

The CDR3 coding sequence is TGTGCCAGCAGCCAAGTTGTGGGCCAGGGGCAGTTCTTC. Its protein product is CASSQVVGQGQFF. The chain recombines TRBV4-2 with TRBJ2-1; tentative D call: TRBD1 (5 bases). V lost 1 base to trimming and J lost 12 bases, with 13 bases between them. CDR3 length: 13 amino acids. In germline, CDR1 is LGHNA, CDR2 YNFKEQ.

The V gene is TRBV18, the J gene TRBJ2-7; D might be TRBD1 (5 bases). The CDR3 spans 14 residues. V dropped 1 base and J dropped 1 base, with 8 bases sitting between them. Looked up from germline, CDR1 is KGHSH and CDR2 is LQKENI. The CDR3 loop is CASSPRQGSYEQYF. The DNA for the CDR3 is TGTGCCAGCTCACCACGTCAGGGATCCTACGAGCAGTACTTC.